The clone carrying this T cell receptor beta chain came up a few times. Its antigen is as yet unknown. Unmatched junction bases numbered 10, after V lost 8 bases and J lost 1 base. The CDR3 has 16 amino acids. Germline CDR1 SGDLS, CDR2 YYNGEE. The data originate from a study of glioma-infiltrating T cells. Whole-study results and caveats: Only very few CDR3 sequences appeared in both tissue and blood. Gliomas, especially low-grade, showed above-expected tissue-blood divergence; non-neoplastic patients showed below.

The iRepertoire nested amplicon-rescue multiplex PCR amplified TCR alpha and beta CDR3s from RNA. A single record per CDR3 protein comes from TCRdb applying MiXCR to the multiplex PCR reads. Among 170,000 or so distinct CDR3 sequences, around 42% were seen once, and the ten largest hold 5.2%. The sequence derives from a human donor with low-grade glioma or glioblastoma, undergoing nonglioma brain surgery, or in good health (not recorded which). The sequenced sample was glioma tissue, nonneoplastic brain tissue, or PBMCs (not recorded which). The chain uses TRBV9 and TRBJ2-1; 9 bases are shared with TRBD2. CDR3 in amino acids: CASSPRTSVSYNEQFF. The CDR3 nucleotides are TGTGCCAGTAGCCCCAGGACTAGCGTGTCCTACAATGAGCAGTTCTTC.